What follows are 3 T cell receptor beta chains derived from one specimen sequenced in a study of T cells in Graves' hyperthyroidism and ophthalmopathy. It was RNA transcripts that yielded the amplified TCR beta CDR3 regions. In the first-round RT-PCR of the TCR CDR3, the HTBI primer set was used. Using its own MiXCR run on the multiplex PCR reads, TCRdb lists one record per CDR3 protein. Here the sample spans roughly 420,000 distinct CDR3 sequences, roughly 13% being singletons. The sample consisted of blood. Receptor source: a woman aged 18-29 years with Graves' hyperthyroidism.

The CDR3 nucleotides read TGTGCCAGCAGTTACTCGTGGGGTTCCTATCCACCCCTCCACTTT. Amino acids: CASSYSWGSYPPLHF. This rearrangement joins TRBV6-6 to TRBJ1-6; unclear D gene. Trimming took 0 bases from V and 11 from J, leaving 14 bases between them. The CDR3 is 15 residues long. Germline V CDR1 and CDR2: MNHNY, SVGAGI (reference sequence).

The chain links TRBV28 to TRBJ2-5; 7 positions match TRBD1. With V trimmed by 10 bases and J by 5 bases, 10 bases remained unmatched. From germline, CDR1 is MDHEN and CDR2 SYDVKM. The CDR3 runs to 13 residues. The DNA for the CDR3 is TGTGCCACCGAAGACAGGGTAGTCGAGACCCAGTACTTC. Translation: CATEDRVVETQYF. The full variable domain, in which reference TRBV28 and TRBJ2-5 provide the parts outside the CDR3, is DVKVTQSSRYLVKRTGEKVFLECVQDMDHENMFWYRQDPGLGLRLIYFSYDVKMKEKGDIPEGYSVSREKKERFSLILESASTNQTSMYLCATEDRVVETQYFGPGTRLLVL.

This clonotype has a count of ten or more. The chain has TRBV5-6 and TRBJ2-7, with 8 bases aligning to TRBD1. J gave up 2 bases and V 3 bases, and 7 bases lay outside the gene matches. Germline V gives CDR1 SGHDT, CDR2 YYEEEE. The CDR3 spans 15 residues. CDR3 bases: TGTGCCAGCAGCTCAGGGACAGGTGGTACCTACGAGCAGTACTTC. This encodes CASSSGTGGTYEQYF.